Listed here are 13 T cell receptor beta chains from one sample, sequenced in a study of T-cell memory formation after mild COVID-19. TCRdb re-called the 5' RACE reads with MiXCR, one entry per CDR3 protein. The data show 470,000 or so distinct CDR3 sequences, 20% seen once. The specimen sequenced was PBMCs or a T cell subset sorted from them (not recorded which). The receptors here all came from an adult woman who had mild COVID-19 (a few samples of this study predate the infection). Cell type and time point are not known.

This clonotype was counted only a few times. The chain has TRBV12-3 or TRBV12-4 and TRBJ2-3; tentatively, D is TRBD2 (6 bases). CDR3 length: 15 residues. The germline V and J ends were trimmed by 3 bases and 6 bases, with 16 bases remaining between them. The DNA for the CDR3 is TGTGCCAGCAGTTTTATAGCGGAGCCTGGGGATACGCAGTATTTT. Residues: CASSFIAEPGDTQYF.

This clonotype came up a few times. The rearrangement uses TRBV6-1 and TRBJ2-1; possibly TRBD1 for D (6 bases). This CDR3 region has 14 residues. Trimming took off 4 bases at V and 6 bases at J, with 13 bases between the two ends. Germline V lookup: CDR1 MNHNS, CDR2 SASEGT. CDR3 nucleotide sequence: TGTGCCAGCAGTGCCCCGGGACAAATCAATGAGCAGTTCTTC. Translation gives CASSAPGQINEQFF.

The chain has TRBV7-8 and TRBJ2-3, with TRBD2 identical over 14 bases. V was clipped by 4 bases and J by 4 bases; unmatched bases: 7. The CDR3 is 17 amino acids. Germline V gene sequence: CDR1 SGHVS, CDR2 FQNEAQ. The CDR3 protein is CASSSLTSGGAADTQYF. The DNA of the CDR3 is TGTGCCAGCAGCTCGCTGACTAGCGGGGGGGCCGCAGATACGCAGTATTTT.

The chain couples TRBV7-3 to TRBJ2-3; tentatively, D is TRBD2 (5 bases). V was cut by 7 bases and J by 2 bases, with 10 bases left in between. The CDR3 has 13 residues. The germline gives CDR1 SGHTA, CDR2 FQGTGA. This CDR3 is CASTERNTDTQYF. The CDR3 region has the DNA TGTGCCAGCACGGAGCGGAACACAGATACGCAGTATTTT.

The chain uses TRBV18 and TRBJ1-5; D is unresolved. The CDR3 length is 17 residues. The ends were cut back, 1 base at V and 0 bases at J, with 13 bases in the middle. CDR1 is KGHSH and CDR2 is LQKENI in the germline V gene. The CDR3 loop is CASSPLARSNSNQPQHF. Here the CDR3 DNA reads TGTGCCAGCTCACCACTAGCCAGGTCGAATAGCAATCAGCCCCAGCATTTT.

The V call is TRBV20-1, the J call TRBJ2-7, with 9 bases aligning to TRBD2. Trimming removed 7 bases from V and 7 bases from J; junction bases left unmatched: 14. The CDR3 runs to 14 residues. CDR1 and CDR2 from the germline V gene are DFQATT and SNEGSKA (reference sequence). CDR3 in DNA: TGCAGTGTGGATAGCGGGGGTGTATCGCGGGAGCAGTACTTC. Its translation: CSVDSGGVSREQYF.

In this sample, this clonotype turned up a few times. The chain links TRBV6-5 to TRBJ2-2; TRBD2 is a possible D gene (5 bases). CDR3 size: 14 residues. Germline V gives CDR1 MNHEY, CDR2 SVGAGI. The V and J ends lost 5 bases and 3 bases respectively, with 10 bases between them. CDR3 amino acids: CASSPTGYTGELFF. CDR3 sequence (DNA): TGTGCCAGCAGTCCTACGGGGTACACCGGGGAGCTGTTTTTT.

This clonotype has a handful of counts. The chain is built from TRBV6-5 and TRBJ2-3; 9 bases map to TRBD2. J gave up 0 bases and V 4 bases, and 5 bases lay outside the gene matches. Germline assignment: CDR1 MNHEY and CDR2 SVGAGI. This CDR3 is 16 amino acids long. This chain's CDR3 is CASSSRGLASTDTQYF. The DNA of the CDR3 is TGTGCCAGCAGTTCAAGGGGACTAGCAAGCACAGATACGCAGTATTTT.

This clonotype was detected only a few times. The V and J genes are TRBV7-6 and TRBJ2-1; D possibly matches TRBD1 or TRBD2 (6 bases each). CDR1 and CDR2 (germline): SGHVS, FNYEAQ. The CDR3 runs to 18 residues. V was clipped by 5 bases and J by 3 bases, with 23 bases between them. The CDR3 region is CASSEFLGGQGHYNEQFF. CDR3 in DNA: TGTGCCAGCAGCGAATTTCTCGGAGGGCAGGGACACTACAATGAGCAGTTCTTC.

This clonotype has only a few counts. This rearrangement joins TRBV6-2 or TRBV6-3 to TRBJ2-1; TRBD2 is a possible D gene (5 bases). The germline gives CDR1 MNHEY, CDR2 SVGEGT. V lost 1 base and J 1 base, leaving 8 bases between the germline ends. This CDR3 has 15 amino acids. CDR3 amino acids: CASSYLGSSYNEQFF. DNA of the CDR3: TGTGCCAGCAGTTACTTGGGGAGTTCCTACAATGAGCAGTTCTTC.

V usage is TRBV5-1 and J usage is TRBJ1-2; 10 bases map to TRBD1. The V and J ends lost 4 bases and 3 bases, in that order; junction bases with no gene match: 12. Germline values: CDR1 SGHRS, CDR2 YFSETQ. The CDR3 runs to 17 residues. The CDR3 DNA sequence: TGCGCCAGCAGCATGGGACAGGGGCTGCTGCTAGACTATGGCTACACCTTC. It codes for CASSMGQGLLLDYGYTF.

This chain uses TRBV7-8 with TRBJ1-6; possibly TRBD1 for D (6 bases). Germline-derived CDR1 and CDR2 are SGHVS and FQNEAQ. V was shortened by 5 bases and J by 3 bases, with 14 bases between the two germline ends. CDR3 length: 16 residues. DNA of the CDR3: TGTGCCAGCAGCAATGCGGGACAACTCTATAATTCACCCCTCCACTTT. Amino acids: CASSNAGQLYNSPLHF.

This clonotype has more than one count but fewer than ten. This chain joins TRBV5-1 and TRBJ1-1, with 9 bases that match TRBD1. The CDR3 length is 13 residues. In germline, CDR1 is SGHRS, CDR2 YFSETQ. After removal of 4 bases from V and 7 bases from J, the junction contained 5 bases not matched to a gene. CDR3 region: CASSPDRGDEAFF. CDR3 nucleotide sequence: TGCGCCAGCAGCCCCGACAGGGGGGATGAAGCTTTCTTT.